This is a list of T cell receptor beta chains from one sample in a study of blood T cell repertoires in COVID-19. TCRdb keeps only in-frame clones here, not all; method: immunoSEQ multiplex PCR. Of about 70,000 clones in the sample, around 80% were seen once. Material: peripheral blood. Every receptor here comes from a man in his 70s who had recovered from COVID-19. Both conserved end residues are trimmed from each CDR3. The order of the fields is V gene, clone size, CDR3 protein. Clone size is stated in some rows and not others, as once, few, many or a class when expanded.

>TRBV4-3|NA
ASSQATSSYEQY
>TRBV27|NA
ASSASELLTDTQY
>TRBV6-6|many
ASSHQEGEGTDTQY
>TRBV7-8|NA
ASSLLSGLPTDTQY
>TRBV11-2|NA
ASSFSGDNSPLH
>TRBV30|NA
AWSTPGTGGPNQPQH
>TRBV10-3|NA
AISVMGHNEQF
>TRBV5-4|once
ASRGGLAGKETQY
>TRBV5-4|NA
ASSVLGSGRFHEQY
>TRBV3-1/TRBV3-2|once
ASSLREVGELF
>TRBV3-1/TRBV3-2|NA
ASRSSGETYEQY
>TRBV4-1|once
ASSQGSWTSGQNNEQF
>TRBV5-5|few
ASSPQGALDQPQH
>TRBV7-2|once
ASSLAPGTSGNYEQY
>TRBV3-1/TRBV3-2|once
ASSQSTSVNTGELF
>TRBV11-3|NA
ASSLGHSNTEAF
>TRBV7-6|NA
ASSHRDSEAF
>TRBV5-4|NA
ASSPPRGSSYEQY
>TRBV7-2|NA
ASSSGIYNSPLH
>TRBV30|NA
AWSSGTGMWGPNSPLH
>TRBV11-2|once
ASSLVSEKLF
>TRBV11-3|NA
ASSHLQGVHNEQF
>TRBV5-4|once
ASNEQGGHNEQF
>TRBV3-1/TRBV3-2|NA
ASSRTGGSQETQY
>TRBV5-1|few
ASSLDVAGGYNEQF
>TRBV19|NA
ASSAGQGFFNQPQH
>TRBV3-1/TRBV3-2|NA
ASALAGEGETQY
>TRBV7-2|NA
ASSLAGGRTPYNEQF
>TRBV18|NA
ASSPSGAFEQY
>TRBV6-5|NA
ATYGTSGNEQF
>TRBV6-6|NA
ASSYSSQGYGYT
>TRBV3-1/TRBV3-2|NA
ASSQTQGSPNTEAF
>TRBV11-2|NA
ASSFELAGGPGELF
>TRBV6-2/TRBV6-3|NA
ASSRQGRGTQY
>TRBV19|NA
ASSVRGETQY
>TRBV19|NA
ASSIDYLAGGLVNEQF
>TRBV28|few
ATFRSGSFTEQY